This T cell receptor (beta chain) was profiled in a study of T cells after yellow fever vaccination. 5'RACE template switching generated TCR cDNA, adding a universal primer site and UMIs. TCRdb re-analysed the 5' RACE reads in MiXCR, keeping a single row per CDR3 protein. The sample includes hundreds of thousands of distinct CDR3 sequences, approximately 4% of them seen just once. Looked up from germline, CDR1 is SGHNT and CDR2 is YYREEE (reference sequence). V lost 3 bases to trimming and J lost 1 base; unmatched junction nucleotides: 5. The CDR3 is 17 residues long. Study results and limitations: Only a minor proportion of clonotypes was detected across both CD4 and CD8 compartments.

To note about this clonotype: Its target is not known.

This sequence originates from a man aged 18 to 29 who received the YFV17D yellow fever vaccine. The V gene is TRBV5-4, the J gene TRBJ2-1, with 12 bases lining up with TRBD2. The starting material was PBMCs, obtained 5 days after the yellow fever booster vaccination. The DNA of the CDR3 is TGTGCCAGCAGCTATGGACTAGCGGGGCCATCCTACAATGAGCAGTTCTTC. Translation gives CASSYGLAGPSYNEQFF.